The 28 T cell receptor beta chains below come from one sample, sequenced in a study of T-cell memory formation after mild COVID-19. MiXCR, applied by TCRdb to the 5' RACE reads, yields one record per CDR3 protein. Among fewer than 350,000 distinct CDR3 sequences, about 15% were seen once, and the ten largest hold about 20%. The material sequenced was PBMCs or a T cell subset sorted from them (not recorded which). The receptors were sampled from a man aged 18 to 35 who had mild COVID-19 (a few samples of this study predate the infection). Cell type and time point are not known.

This clonotype has ten or more counts. V and J are TRBV2 and TRBJ2-1; TRBD2 matches 9 bases. Trimming at V came to 7 bases and at J to 6 bases, leaving 7 bases not matched to a gene. Germline V lookup: CDR1 SNHLY, CDR2 FYNNEI. The CDR3 runs 14 residues. CDR3 DNA sequence: TGTGCCAGCACAGGCGGGGGGGCCGGCAATGAGCAGTTCTTC. Translation gives CASTGGGAGNEQFF.

This clonotype has a handful of counts. The J gene is TRBJ2-3, the V gene TRBV7-8; D possibly matches TRBD1 or TRBD2 (5 bases each). Germline V gene lookup returns CDR1 SGHVS and CDR2 FQNEAQ. The germline V and J ends were trimmed by 5 bases and 1 base, with 10 bases remaining between them. The CDR3 totals 14 residues. The CDR3 spells CASSPGPRTDTQYF. CDR3 sequence (DNA): TGTGCCAGCAGCCCGGGACCTCGCACAGATACGCAGTATTTT.

The V gene is TRBV20-1, the J gene TRBJ1-3, with D possibly TRBD1 on 6 matching bases. CDR3 length: 13 amino acids. Germline V gives CDR1 DFQATT, CDR2 SNEGSKA (reference sequence). Trimming removed 6 bases at V and 4 bases at J, with 13 bases between. CDR3 sequence reads: CSADGTLGNTIYF. The CDR3 DNA is TGCAGTGCCGACGGGACACTCGGAAACACCATATATTTT.

This clonotype was found a few times. The chain is built from TRBV7-9 and TRBJ1-6; D remains unclear. With 6 bases removed from V and 8 bases from J, the gap between germline ends came to 17 bases. Germline assignment: CDR1 SEHNR and CDR2 FQNEAQ (reference sequence). The CDR3 has 15 amino acids. Here the CDR3 DNA reads TGTGCCAGCAGTTTCACCGGGATTGGGGATTCACCCCTCCACTTT. It translates to CASSFTGIGDSPLHF.

The chain joins TRBV2 to TRBJ2-7, with D perhaps matching TRBD1 (7 bases). CDR3 length equals 16 residues. CDR1 and CDR2 from the germline V gene are SNHLY and FYNNEI. V lost 1 base and J 1 base, leaving 14 bases between the germline ends. CDR3 amino acids: CASSEEAGQWSYEQYV. As DNA, the CDR3 is TGTGCCAGCAGTGAAGAGGCGGGACAGTGGTCCTACGAGCAGTACGTC.

The V gene is TRBV6-6, the J gene TRBJ2-2, with TRBD1 as a possible D gene (5 bases). Germline V gene data show CDR1 as MNHNY and CDR2 as SVGAGI (reference sequence). Trimming pared 0 bases from V and 5 bases from J, leaving 7 bases between. The CDR3 length is 14 residues. The CDR3 region is CASSYSGLTGELFF. In DNA form, the CDR3 reads TGTGCCAGCAGTTACTCGGGGCTGACCGGGGAGCTGTTTTTT.

This clonotype came up a few times. The chain employs TRBV18 and TRBJ2-7; 8 nucleotides agree with TRBD1. Trimming took 3 bases from V and 5 from J; bases not matched to a gene: 9. The CDR3 contains 15 residues. The V gene's germline CDR1 is KGHSH and CDR2 LQKENI. CDR3 nucleotide sequence: TGTGCCAGCTCACCTATCAGGGGGCGCTTCGACGAGCAGTACTTC. It specifies CASSPIRGRFDEQYF.

This clonotype appeared a single time. The chain links TRBV20-1 to TRBJ1-6; 9 bases align to TRBD1. Germline CDR1 and CDR2: DFQATT and SNEGSKA (reference sequence). With V trimmed by 3 bases and J by 10 bases, 4 bases remained unmatched. The CDR3 is 13 amino acids. The CDR3 DNA follows: TGCAGTGCTAGCGGGACAGGGAGCTCACCCCTCCACTTT. It is translated as CSASGTGSSPLHF.

This clonotype has ten or more counts. V is TRBV11-2 and J is TRBJ2-3, with 10 nucleotides matching TRBD2. The CDR3 has 16 residues. Germline CDR1 reads SGHAT; CDR2 reads FQNNGV. V was clipped by 3 bases and J by 1 base; unmatched bases: 4. CDR3: CASSFLAGARTDTQYF. For the CDR3, the DNA is TGTGCCAGCAGCTTTCTAGCGGGGGCGCGCACAGATACGCAGTATTTT.

The chain couples TRBV11-2 to TRBJ1-6, with 7 bases identical to TRBD1. CDR1 and CDR2 (germline): SGHAT, FQNNGV. Unmatched junction bases numbered 12, after V lost 0 bases and J lost 4 bases. The CDR3 length is 19 residues. This CDR3 reads CASSLEGQQPLHYNSPLHF. CDR3 nucleotides: TGTGCCAGCAGCTTAGAGGGACAGCAACCATTACATTATAATTCACCCCTCCACTTT.

This clonotype was counted at least ten times. The chain uses TRBV4-2 and TRBJ2-3; tentatively, D is TRBD2 (5 bases). CDR1 and CDR2 (germline): LGHNA, YNFKEQ. The V end was cut by 1 base, the J end by 6 bases, with 17 bases between. The CDR3 is 16 residues long. CDR3 loop: CASSQAFGRGSDTQYF. CDR3 in DNA: TGTGCCAGCAGCCAAGCCTTTGGTCGGGGTTCGGATACGCAGTATTTT.

The chain has TRBV18 and TRBJ2-2; a weak D match, TRBD2 (5 bases). Trimming took off 2 bases at V and 2 bases at J, with 15 bases between the two ends. This CDR3 spans 17 amino acids. Germline V gene data show CDR1 as KGHSH and CDR2 as LQKENI. In DNA, the CDR3 is TGTGCCAGCTCACCAGTTTCGGGGAACCCTAACACCGGGGAGCTGTTTTTT. It translates to CASSPVSGNPNTGELFF.

This clonotype was observed at least ten times. The chain joins TRBV2 to TRBJ2-1, with D perhaps matching TRBD2 (6 bases). The germline V gene has CDR1 SNHLY and CDR2 FYNNEI. This CDR3 region has 13 residues. V was pared by 7 bases and J by 1 base, with 8 bases between. The CDR3 DNA follows: TGTGCCAGCAAGGCGGGATCCTACAATGAGCAGTTCTTC. Its protein product is CASKAGSYNEQFF.

The chain uses TRBV6-2 or TRBV6-3 and TRBJ1-4; D remains ambiguous. The CDR3 runs to 12 residues. Germline V CDR1 and CDR2: MNHEY, SVGEGT. The V and J ends lost 2 bases and 8 bases respectively, with 6 bases between them. CDR3 bases: TGTGCCAGCAGTTACGTCAAGGAAAAACTGTTTTTT. Translation: CASSYVKEKLFF.

This clonotype was observed a few times. The chain is built from TRBV29-1 and TRBJ2-3; 7 nucleotides line up with TRBD2. This CDR3 is 17 amino acids long. The V gene end was trimmed by 4 bases and the J gene end by 4 bases; junction bases not matched to a gene: 17. From germline, CDR1 is SQVTM and CDR2 ANQGSEA. The CDR3 DNA reads TGCAGCGTTGGTAGGGAGGGGTCGATAAGAAAGCCAGATACGCAGTATTTT. Translated: CSVGREGSIRKPDTQYF.

V usage is TRBV6-5 and J usage is TRBJ1-2; D is unclear. Germline CDR1 reads MNHEY; CDR2 reads SVGAGI. This CDR3 spans 13 amino acids. The ends were cut back, 7 bases at V and 2 bases at J, with 11 bases in the middle. Written as DNA, the CDR3 is TGTGCCAGCACAAAGGCGGGGAACTATGGCTACACCTTC. It specifies CASTKAGNYGYTF.

CDR3 DNA: TGTGCCAGCTCACGCAACCGGGACAGGGGTACTGAAGCTTTCTTT. It translates to CASSRNRDRGTEAFF. This chain joins TRBV18 and TRBJ1-1; TRBD1 aligns across 10 bases. V trimming: 4 bases; J trimming: 5 bases; junction bases outside the gene matches: 7. In germline, CDR1 is KGHSH, CDR2 LQKENI. The CDR3 loop spans 15 amino acids.

In this sample, this clonotype turned up a few times. This sequence joins TRBV6-5 and TRBJ2-7; possible D gene TRBD2, 6 bases. V lost 5 bases to trimming and J lost 3 bases, with 11 bases between them. This CDR3 has 13 amino acids. Germline CDR1 is MNHEY and CDR2 is SVGAGI. CDR3 protein: CASSRGDIYEQYF. CDR3 sequence (DNA): TGTGCCAGCAGTCGCGGGGATATCTACGAGCAGTACTTC.

In its sample, this clonotype was seen a few times. This rearrangement joins TRBV3-1 to TRBJ2-7; 9 positions match TRBD1. V was clipped by 0 bases and J by 5 bases; unmatched bases: 5. The CDR3 is 15 amino acids. CDR1 and CDR2 from the germline V gene are LGHDT and YNNKEL (reference sequence). The CDR3 nucleotides are TGTGCCAGCAGCCAAGAGGGGACAGGGACCAACGAGCAGTACTTC. Amino acids: CASSQEGTGTNEQYF.

J is TRBJ2-1 and V is TRBV12-3 or TRBV12-4; D possibly corresponds to TRBD2 (6 bases). V was pared by 6 bases and J by 3 bases, with 15 bases between. The CDR3 consists of 15 residues. CDR3 residues: CASRRDSGNYNEQFF. As DNA, the CDR3 is TGTGCCAGCAGACGGGACTCCGGAAACTACAATGAGCAGTTCTTC.

This clonotype was seen a few times. This sequence joins TRBV20-1 and TRBJ2-2, with 7 bases fitting TRBD1. The CDR3 has 15 amino acids. V shed 2 bases and J 0 bases; nucleotides not matched to a gene: 3. The germline V gene encodes CDR1 DFQATT and CDR2 SNEGSKA (reference sequence). The CDR3 is CSARRQGANTGELFF. For the CDR3, the DNA is TGCAGTGCTAGACGACAGGGAGCGAACACCGGGGAGCTGTTTTTT.

A remark on this clonotype: This likely comes from a read error, as the CDR3 has no conserved phenylalanine or tryptophan at its end. It is unclear where the CDR3 begins or ends on the DNA, so no DNA is shown, and the CDR3 is as TCRdb lists it. This sequence joins TRBV20-1 and TRBJ2-5; TRBD2, the table's D call, lacks a check against the DNA. Inclusive of both ends, the CDR3 amounts to 14 amino acids. Per the germline V gene, CDR1 is DFQATT and CDR2 is SNEGSKA (reference sequence). CDR3 residues: CSASIGASGGHYLI.

This chain joins TRBV12-3 or TRBV12-4 and TRBJ1-1; D remains ambiguous. V was clipped by 0 bases and J by 3 bases, with 8 bases between them. The CDR3 totals 14 residues. The CDR3 loop is CASSLALGDTEAFF. CDR3 nucleotides: TGTGCCAGCAGTTTAGCGCTTGGGGACACTGAAGCTTTCTTT.

The chain couples TRBV28 to TRBJ2-5; D is unclear. The CDR3 runs to 14 residues. V dropped 2 bases and J dropped 5 bases, with 12 bases sitting between them. Germline loops: CDR1 MDHEN, CDR2 SYDVKM. The CDR3 is CASSLNRGGETQYF. The CDR3 nucleotides read TGTGCCAGCAGTTTAAATCGAGGTGGTGAGACCCAGTACTTC.

The rearrangement uses TRBV12-3 or TRBV12-4 and TRBJ2-1; 7 positions agree with TRBD1. The CDR3 loop spans 14 amino acids. Germline trimming cut 5 bases from V and 7 bases from J; bases unmatched to any gene: 8. DNA of the CDR3: TGTGCCAGCAGTCACATCAGACAGGGAAATGAGCAGTTCTTC. It yields the protein CASSHIRQGNEQFF.

The sample holds many counts of this clonotype. The J gene is TRBJ2-6, the V gene TRBV12-3 or TRBV12-4, with 8 bases fitting TRBD2. The V segment lost 5 bases and the J segment 2 bases; nucleotides outside the gene matches: 5. The CDR3 totals 16 residues. The CDR3 sequence is CASSAGRVPGANVLTF. The CDR3 DNA reads TGTGCCAGCAGTGCCGGGAGGGTCCCTGGGGCCAACGTCCTGACTTTC.

Only a few counts were recorded for this clonotype. A junction boundary mismatches the germline segment, possibly from a read error. The rearrangement joins TRBV7-2 to TRBJ1-1; the D is unclear. This CDR3 has 12 amino acids. The germline V gene encodes CDR1 SGHTA and CDR2 FQGNSA. CDR3 bases: TGTGCCAGCAACTTACCGGCGCAAAGAGCTTTCTTT. The encoded protein is CASNLPAQRAFF.

The sample holds a few counts of this clonotype. The V gene is TRBV5-1, the J gene TRBJ2-7; maybe TRBD1 (6 bases). Deletions cut 4 bases from V and 1 base from J, with 12 bases between. Germline V gene sequence: CDR1 SGHRS, CDR2 YFSETQ. This CDR3 has 14 amino acids. The CDR3 here is CASSVTGQSYEQYF. The CDR3 region has the DNA TGCGCCAGCAGCGTGACAGGACAGTCCTACGAGCAGTACTTC.